This T cell receptor beta chain was sequenced for a study of blood T cell repertoires in COVID-19. On this clone: At one end, the junction sequence differs from germline, possibly due to a read error.

Method: immunoSEQ multiplex PCR; TCRdb's copy keeps in-frame clones and lacks some. The table includes some 320,000 clones, 90% detected once. Cohorts were based on clinical histories the participants reported. Germline V gene lookup returns CDR1 SSHAT and CDR2 FNYEAQ (reference sequence). The CDR3 runs 15 residues. This sequence was found in a man aged 55 to 70 who had recovered from COVID-19. Sequences were obtained from PBMCs or T cells enriched from blood (not recorded which). The V call is TRBV7-7, the J call TRBJ2-7, with D tentatively TRBD2 (5 bases). CDR3 nucleotides: TGTGCTAGCAGCTTGTGGGTGGGAGATGGGAACGAGCAGTACTTC. Its protein product is CASSLWVGDGNEQYF.